This entry describes one TCR beta chain. In the original processing: Researchers report that nucleated cell counts were estimated from reference gene primer amplification. Produced via immunoSEQ multiplex PCR; TCRdb's table is partial and in-frame only. V and J calls and clone size are those listed in that table; D and trimming were worked out from the DNA. The sample records some 170,000 clones, approximately 88% being singletons. These data are taken from a study of blood T cell repertoires in COVID-19. Study background: COVID-19 samples collected from the United States, Italy and Spain covered acute and convalescent phases. Sources were T cells, B-cell-depleted T cells, or PBMCs; the material itself was cDNA or gDNA.

The ends were cut back, 3 bases at V and 1 base at J, with 6 bases in the middle. This CDR3 is 14 amino acids long. CDR1 is LNHDA, CDR2 SQIVND, per germline (reference sequence). This clonotype originated in a woman of 80 years or more with active or convalescent COVID-19. The genes are TRBV19 and TRBJ2-2, with a weak D call TRBD1 (5 bases). Sample: peripheral blood. CDR3: CASSIQGNTGELFF. The CDR3 DNA follows: TGTGCCAGTAGTATTCAGGGGAACACCGGGGAGCTGTTTTTT.